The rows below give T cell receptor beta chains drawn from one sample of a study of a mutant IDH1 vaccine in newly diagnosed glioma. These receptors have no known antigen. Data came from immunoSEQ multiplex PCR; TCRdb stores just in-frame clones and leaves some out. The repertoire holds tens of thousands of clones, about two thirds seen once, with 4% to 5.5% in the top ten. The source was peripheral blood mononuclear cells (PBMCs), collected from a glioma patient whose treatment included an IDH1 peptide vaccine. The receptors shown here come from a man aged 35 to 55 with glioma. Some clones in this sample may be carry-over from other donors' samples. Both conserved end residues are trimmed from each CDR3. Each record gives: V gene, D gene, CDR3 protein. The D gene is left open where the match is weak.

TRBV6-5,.,ASSYTGVGNTEAF
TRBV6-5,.,ASSRDSPPLEQY
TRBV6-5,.,ASTQGGQYNEQF
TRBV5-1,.,ASSEGAVGYT
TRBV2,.,ASSPRPSSSYNEQF
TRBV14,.,ASSQGEGPYGYT
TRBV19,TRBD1,ASSMTTGGYYGYT
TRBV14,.,ASSHLVSKEQF
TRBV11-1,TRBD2,ASSLAAGGPGEQY
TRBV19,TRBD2,ASSSPSGGGLTYNEQF
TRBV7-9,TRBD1,AGQGDPLYGYT
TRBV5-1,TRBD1,ASSLDTDRPLTD
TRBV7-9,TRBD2,ASSLGAGIGTDTQY
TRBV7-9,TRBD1,ASSSSTGGTEAF
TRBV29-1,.,SVGLGVGGYT
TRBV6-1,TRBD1,ASSLGQGARTEAF
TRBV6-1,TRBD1,ASTKPGQGDAF
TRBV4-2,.,ASIDVTRNTEAF
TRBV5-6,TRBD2,ASSFRLASFNEQF
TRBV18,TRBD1,ASSPLPTGLDGYT
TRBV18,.,ASSPEGFNQPQH
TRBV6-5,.,ASSYWWGETQY
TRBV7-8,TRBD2,ASSLEGLAAYNEQF
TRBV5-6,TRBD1,ASSYRRSGTGGLNSPLH
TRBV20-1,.,SARDIGGYT
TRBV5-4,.,ASSLVAGPPAT
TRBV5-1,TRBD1,ASSVGPGQTNYGYT
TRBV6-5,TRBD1,ASSPWTGSYGYT
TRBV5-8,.,ASQNGYRSYT
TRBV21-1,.,ASSKPYRGVVDGYT
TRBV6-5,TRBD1,ASSQTRTGGTEAF
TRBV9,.,ASSAQGRGTEAF
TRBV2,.,ASQPALYSYEQY
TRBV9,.,ASSLHYGGGLRGSYNEQF
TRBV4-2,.,ASSLRGSTDTQY
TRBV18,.,ASSLLAQETQY